A single sample is the source of the 4 T cell receptor beta chains below, sequenced in a study of blood T cells in healthy people across ages. Then a second PCR, running roughly 7 to 11 cycles, was carried out with a sample-barcoded 5' primer and a J-beta primer mix. Via MiXCR, TCRdb re-called the 5' RACE reads, giving one row per CDR3 protein. This sample has about 1,600,000 distinct CDR3 sequences, with approximately 40% found just once. Sequencing was performed on blood. The origin of the receptors is a woman aged 18-35 years in good health.

V and J are TRBV20-1 and TRBJ2-1; 7 bases agree with TRBD2. The germline gives CDR1 DFQATT, CDR2 SNEGSKA (reference sequence). V lost 6 bases and J lost 0; bases outside the gene matches: 8. The CDR3 runs to 15 residues. The CDR3 sequence is CSARYGGSSYNEQFF. The DNA of the CDR3 is TGCAGTGCCCGATACGGGGGGAGCTCCTACAATGAGCAGTTCTTC.

The chain uses TRBV12-3 or TRBV12-4 and TRBJ2-6, with a weak D call TRBD2 (5 bases). The ends were cut back, 2 bases at V and 0 bases at J, with 14 bases in the middle. The CDR3 contains 18 residues. This CDR3 reads CASSLNIGVNSGANVLTF. DNA for the CDR3: TGTGCCAGCAGTTTAAATATCGGGGTAAACTCTGGGGCCAACGTCCTGACTTTC.

As for this clonotype: Compared with germline, one end of the junction differs, possibly owing to a read error. The rearrangement joins TRBV30 to TRBJ2-7; D may be TRBD1 (6 bases). The CDR3 sequence is 12 residues long. Germline loops: CDR1 GTSNPN, CDR2 SVGIG (reference sequence). CDR3 bases: TGTGCCGGGAGTTCCACAGGGAACGAGCAGTACTTC. It encodes CAGSSTGNEQYF.

The rearrangement links TRBV6-2 or TRBV6-3 to TRBJ2-3; D perhaps matches TRBD2 (6 bases). V was trimmed by 2 bases and J by 4 bases, leaving 16 bases between them. Germline CDR1 reads MNHEY; CDR2 reads SVGEGT. CDR3 length: 16 amino acids. The CDR3 spells CASSYGSGWGADTQYF. In nucleotides, the CDR3 is TGTGCCAGCAGTTACGGAAGCGGTTGGGGGGCAGATACGCAGTATTTT.